These T cell receptor beta chains were read from a single sample in a study of blood T cell repertoires in COVID-19. Data came from immunoSEQ multiplex PCR; TCRdb stores just in-frame clones and leaves some out. The sample lists around 70,000 clones, roughly 90% occurring once. Sequencing was performed on peripheral blood. All receptors derive from a man between 45 and 60 years old with acute or convalescent COVID-19. Each CDR3 is given with its conserved first and last residue. Fields, in order: J gene, D gene, clone size, V gene, CDR3 DNA, CDR3 protein. D genes are given only for firm matches. Clone size is given for some rows only: seen once, a few or many times, or a class if the clone is expanded.

TRBJ1-4	TRBD1	.	TRBV28	TGTGCCAGCAAGGGACAGTCTAATGAAAAACTGTTTTTT	CASKGQSNEKLFF
TRBJ2-5	TRBD2	.	TRBV28	TGTGCCAGCAGTTTCGGCGGGGGGGAGACCCAGTACTTC	CASSFGGGETQYF
TRBJ1-6	.	.	TRBV28	TGTGCCAGCACCCTATATAATTCACCCCTCCACTTT	CASTLYNSPLHF
TRBJ1-4	.	.	TRBV7-8	TGTGCCAGCAGCTTAGTGACAGGTCGCGAAAAACTGTTTTTT	CASSLVTGREKLFF
TRBJ1-2	.	.	TRBV3-1/TRBV3-2	TGTGCCAGCAGCCATGCAGGGGACTATGGCTACACCTTC	CASSHAGDYGYTF
TRBJ2-1	.	.	TRBV19	TGTGCCAGTAGTATAATAGCAGGGACCTACAATGAGCAGTTCTTC	CASSIIAGTYNEQFF
TRBJ2-5	TRBD1	.	TRBV3-1/TRBV3-2	TGTGCCAGCAGCCAGGATACAGGGGAAGAGACCCAGTACTTC	CASSQDTGEETQYF
TRBJ1-3	.	.	TRBV6-5	TGTGCCAGCAGTTACAGGGGTGGTGGAAACACCATATATTTT	CASSYRGGGNTIYF
TRBJ2-3	.	.	TRBV10-3	TGTGCCACCCAGAGCACAGATACGCAGTATTTT	CATQSTDTQYF
TRBJ2-7	TRBD2	few	TRBV28	TGTGCCAGCAGTTTGGGCTTTAGCGGGAGGCTCTACGAGCAGTACTTC	CASSLGFSGRLYEQYF
TRBJ2-7	TRBD2	.	TRBV2	TGTGCCAGCAGCTCGGGACTAGCGGGACCCTACGAGCAGTACTTC	CASSSGLAGPYEQYF
TRBJ2-7	.	.	TRBV6-1	TGTGCCAGCAGTGATCAGGGCCCCTACGAGCAGTACTTC	CASSDQGPYEQYF
TRBJ1-2	.	few	TRBV18	TGTGCCAGCTCACTGACAGGTTTCGACTATGGCTACACCTTC	CASSLTGFDYGYTF
TRBJ2-5	.	.	TRBV23-1	TGCGCCAGCAGCCGGCAAGGGGGTCTCCAAGAGACCCAGTACTTC	CASSRQGGLQETQYF
TRBJ2-2	TRBD1	.	TRBV6-1	TGTGCCAGCAGTGAACAGGGGGCGTACACCGGGGAGCTGTTTTTT	CASSEQGAYTGELFF
TRBJ1-3	.	.	TRBV28	TGTGCCAGCAGCCCCGGACATTCTGGAAACACCATATATTTT	CASSPGHSGNTIYF
TRBJ1-6	.	.	TRBV15	TGTGCCACCAGCAGAGAGTCGGCTAATCGAGCGGCCCTCCACTTT	CATSRESANRAALHF
TRBJ1-6	.	once	TRBV7-2	TGTGCCAGCAGCGTCCTAACAGGGTCCAATTCACCCCTCCACTTT	CASSVLTGSNSPLHF
TRBJ2-5	.	.	TRBV7-9	TGTGCCAGCAGCTCTGGTGGGGGCGGGGAGACCCAGTACTTC	CASSSGGGGETQYF
TRBJ1-1	TRBD1	.	TRBV19	TGTGCCAGTAGCGAGGGACAGGGGCGCTCTGAAGCTTTCTTT	CASSEGQGRSEAFF
TRBJ1-1	.	.	TRBV27	TGTGCCAGCAGTCCGATACTGACAGGTCTGAACACTGAAGCTTTCTTT	CASSPILTGLNTEAFF
TRBJ1-1	.	.	TRBV12-3/TRBV12-4	TGTGCCAGCAGACCTACCCCGAGCACTGAAGCTTTCTTT	CASRPTPSTEAFF
TRBJ1-5	.	.	TRBV28	TGTGCCAGCAGTGTGGTTCAGGGTCTGAATCAGCCCCAGCATTTT	CASSVVQGLNQPQHF
TRBJ1-5	.	.	TRBV6-6	TGTGCAATCAGGGGAGCTAGCAATCAGCCCCAGCATTTT	CAIRGASNQPQHF
TRBJ2-3	TRBD2	.	TRBV6-2/TRBV6-3	TGTGCCAGCAGTGGCGGGGGGGCCAGGAATACGCAGTATTTT	CASSGGGARNTQYF
TRBJ1-2	TRBD1	.	TRBV12-3/TRBV12-4	TGTGCCAGCAGTCAGGGACAGGGGGATGGCTACACCTTC	CASSQGQGDGYTF
TRBJ2-3	TRBD2	.	TRBV3-1/TRBV3-2	TGTGCCAGCAGCCAAGATCTCTGGCGGGAGGGAGGAACCACTAGCACAGATACGCAGTATTTT	CASSQDLWREGGTTSTDTQYF
TRBJ1-2	.	.	TRBV6-6	TGTGCCAGCAGTTACAGCGCGCGATGGGAGCATGGCTACACCTTC	CASSYSARWEHGYTF
TRBJ2-2	TRBD2	.	TRBV28	TGTGCCAGCAGCCTACCCAGCCCACCTCGGACTAGCGGGAGGAACACCGGGGAGCTGTTTTTT	CASSLPSPPRTSGRNTGELFF
TRBJ1-5	.	.	TRBV28	TGTGCCAGCATTAGATATAGCAATCAGCCCCAGCATTTT	CASIRYSNQPQHF
TRBJ2-1	.	.	TRBV20-1	TGCAGTGCTAGCTCAGGGCACGAGCAGTTCTTC	CSASSGHEQFF
TRBJ2-5	TRBD2	.	TRBV5-5	TGTGCCAGCATCCCCCTGGGCCTAGCGGAGGGGGAGACCCAGTACTTC	CASIPLGLAEGETQYF
TRBJ2-1	.	.	TRBV5-1	TGCGCCAGCAGCTTGGTAGCGGAGGTATACAATGAGCAGTTCTTC	CASSLVAEVYNEQFF
TRBJ1-1	.	.	TRBV6-5	TGTGCCAGCAGAGAGATGAACACTGAAGCTTTCTTT	CASREMNTEAFF
TRBJ1-5	TRBD1	.	TRBV24-1	TGTGCCACCGGCTCCGGGACAGTACATAGCAATCAGCCCCAGCATTTT	CATGSGTVHSNQPQHF
TRBJ2-2	.	.	TRBV2	TGTGCCAGCAGTGAAATCAGAAACACCGGGGAGCTGTTTTTT	CASSEIRNTGELFF
TRBJ1-6	.	.	TRBV6-5	TGTGCCAGCAGTTACTCGAGAGTAAATAATTCACCCCTCCACTTT	CASSYSRVNNSPLHF
TRBJ2-7	TRBD2	.	TRBV14	TGTGCCAGCAGCAGGACTAGCGGGACGTACGAGCAGTACTTC	CASSRTSGTYEQYF
TRBJ1-3	TRBD1	.	TRBV3-1/TRBV3-2	TGTGCCAGCAGCCAAGATCGGGACAGCCTGACCGGAAACACCATATATTTT	CASSQDRDSLTGNTIYF
TRBJ2-2	.	.	TRBV2	TGTGCCACCAAGGGAGGGGGTTCTGTCACCGGGGAGCTGTTTTTT	CATKGGGSVTGELFF
TRBJ2-7	.	.	TRBV27	TGTGCCAGCTCCTCTGGGGACTTTTACTACGAGCAGTACTTC	CASSSGDFYYEQYF
TRBJ2-7	TRBD1	.	TRBV7-6	TGTGCCAGCAGCTTAGACAGGGGGCCTACCTACGAGCAGTACTTC	CASSLDRGPTYEQYF
TRBJ1-2	.	.	TRBV5-1	TGCGCCAGCAGCCGCGGCAACGGGAACTATGGCTACACCTTC	CASSRGNGNYGYTF
TRBJ2-2	TRBD1	.	TRBV5-6	TGTGCCAGCAGCTCAACCCCGACAGGGCTTCCCGGGGAGCTGTTTTTT	CASSSTPTGLPGELFF